This T cell receptor (beta chain) was captured in a study of T cell responses to AZD1222 COVID-19 vaccine. General study findings and limits: Females outnumbered males among donors, who were mostly white British; clonal diversity was possibly underestimated. Receipt of two AZD1222 doses was followed by a rise in Spike-specific TCR breadth and depth.

The CDR3 consists of 15 residues. Germline V gives CDR1 MGHRA, CDR2 YSYEKL. V was cut by 3 bases and J by 0 bases, with 11 bases left in between. Worth noting for this clone: Its antigen is not known.

Data came from immunoSEQ multiplex PCR; TCRdb stores just in-frame clones and leaves some out. The sample carries tens of thousands of clones, roughly 86% recorded once. The sample here was peripheral blood, taken 28 days after the second AZD1222 dose. This chain uses TRBV4-1 with TRBJ1-2; D is perhaps TRBD1 (6 bases). This sequence originates from an adult who received the AZD1222 COVID-19 vaccine. The CDR3 here is CASSQGNRANYGYTF. Written as DNA, the CDR3 is TGCGCCAGCAGCCAGGGAAACAGGGCTAACTATGGCTACACCTTC.